Each of the 17 T cell receptor beta chains below was sequenced from the same sample in a study of cytomegalovirus exposure and HLA in healthy donors. The table came from immunoSEQ multiplex PCR; TCRdb's copy has only in-frame clones and leaves some out. The sample carries roughly 70,000 clones, approximately 95% recorded once. The material sequenced was PBMCs. Receptors originate from a man aged 18 to 30 in good health and CMV-seronegative.

This chain links TRBV27 with TRBJ2-1, with TRBD2 matching 9 bases. V dropped 4 bases and J dropped 7; count of bases not matched to a gene: 11. Germline CDR1 and CDR2: MNHEY and SMNVEV (reference sequence). This CDR3 is 16 amino acids long. CDR3 sequence (DNA): TGTGCCAGCAGTTCCGCGAGCGGGGGGAAGGGAAATGAGCAGTTCTTC. This encodes CASSSASGGKGNEQFF.

The chain carries TRBV7-2 and TRBJ1-1; D gene uncertain. Germline V gene lookup returns CDR1 SGHTA and CDR2 FQGNSA. The length of the CDR3 is 15 residues. V lost 5 bases, J lost 1 base, and 14 bases lay in between. CDR3 coding DNA: TGTGCCAGCAGCCCCCTAGGCGGGCAGAACACTGAAGCTTTCTTT. As protein: CASSPLGGQNTEAFF.

The chain links TRBV2 to TRBJ1-1; D may be TRBD1 (6 bases). The V gene's germline CDR1 is SNHLY and CDR2 FYNNEI. V was shortened by 4 bases and J by 9 bases, with 15 bases between the two germline ends. This CDR3 comprises 13 residues. CDR3 bases: TGTGCCAGCAGTGGCGGACAGTTGATCCAAGCTTTCTTT. Residues: CASSGGQLIQAFF.

V usage is TRBV6-5 and J usage is TRBJ1-1; D unclear. Germline V gene lookup returns CDR1 MNHEY and CDR2 SVGAGI. The V gene lost 7 bases and the J gene lost 4 bases, with 16 bases spanning the gap. This CDR3 contains 14 residues. The CDR3 spells CASKAGTHSTEAFF. CDR3 sequence (DNA): TGTGCCAGCAAAGCGGGAACACATTCCACTGAAGCTTTCTTT.

V is TRBV13 and J is TRBJ2-1; 7 positions match TRBD2. With 0 bases clipped from V and 6 bases from J, the junction kept 2 bases outside the gene matches. This CDR3 contains 14 residues. CDR1 and CDR2 from the germline V gene are PRHDT and FYEKMQ (reference sequence). Written as DNA, the CDR3 is TGTGCCAGCAGCTTAGGTGGACTAGTCAATGAGCAGTTCTTC. Translation gives CASSLGGLVNEQFF.

The rearrangement links TRBV29-1 to TRBJ1-4, with 9 bases lining up with TRBD1. Trimming at V came to 7 bases and at J to 4 bases, leaving 1 base not matched to a gene. The length of the CDR3 is 12 residues. Germline-derived CDR1 and CDR2 are SQVTM and ANQGSEA. The CDR3 nucleotides are TGCAGCGGACAGGGGGATAATGAAAAACTGTTTTTT. This sequence encodes CSGQGDNEKLFF.

This sequence joins TRBV5-1 and TRBJ2-3, with D maybe TRBD2 (7 bases). Germline values: CDR1 SGHRS, CDR2 YFSETQ. This CDR3 contains 16 residues. Deletions cut 4 bases from V and 2 bases from J, with 17 bases between. In nucleotides, the CDR3 is TGCGCCAGCAGCAAACTGGTCGGGGGGCCCACAGATACGCAGTATTTT. Translating it yields CASSKLVGGPTDTQYF.

This chain uses TRBV28 with TRBJ1-2; D not resolved. CDR1 MDHEN and CDR2 SYDVKM come from the germline V gene. The CDR3 extends over 13 amino acids. Trimming cost V 9 bases and J 10 bases, with 21 bases left between them. The CDR3 region has the DNA TGTGCCAGTAATGACATGCAGGTGATTGCCTACACCTTC. Its translation is CASNDMQVIAYTF.

The chain carries TRBV7-2 and TRBJ2-5; D is possibly TRBD2 (6 bases). The CDR3 sequence is 15 residues long. Germline CDR1 and CDR2: SGHTA and FQGNSA. V lost 3 bases, J lost 2 bases, and 13 bases lay in between. The CDR3 spells CASSLGGSNQETQYF. CDR3 coding DNA: TGTGCCAGCAGCTTGGGGGGTAGTAATCAAGAGACCCAGTACTTC.

The V and J genes are TRBV28 and TRBJ1-2, with 11 bases aligning to TRBD1. The CDR3 spans 16 residues. V dropped 3 bases and J dropped 8; count of bases not matched to a gene: 11. Germline V gene data show CDR1 as MDHEN and CDR2 as SYDVKM. The CDR3, as DNA: TGTGCCAGCAGTTTGGGAGGGACAGGGGGGCAGAAAGGCTACACCTTC. Translating gives CASSLGGTGGQKGYTF.

The chain employs TRBV30 and TRBJ1-4, with TRBD1 matching over 9 bases. Germline assignment: CDR1 GTSNPN and CDR2 SVGIG (reference sequence). V was pared by 8 bases and J by 8 bases, with 9 bases of the junction left unmatched. This CDR3 has 13 residues. The DNA of the CDR3 is TGTGCCAGCCCGGGACAGGGCAGCGAAAAACTGTTTTTT. Its protein is CASPGQGSEKLFF.

V and J are TRBV27 and TRBJ1-1, with D perhaps matching TRBD1 (6 bases). CDR3 length equals 13 residues. CDR1 MNHEY and CDR2 SMNVEV come from the germline V gene (reference sequence). Trimming shortened V by 5 bases and J by 7 bases, and 14 bases separated the two germline ends. CDR3 coding DNA: TGTGCCAGCAGTCCGTCGGGGGGCCGTGAAGCTTTCTTT. Amino acids: CASSPSGGREAFF.

The rearrangement uses TRBV6-5 and TRBJ2-7; TRBD1 might be the D (5 bases). The CDR3 spans 14 residues. Per germline, CDR1 MNHEY and CDR2 SVGAGI. Trimming took 0 bases from V and 4 from J, leaving 10 bases between them. DNA of the CDR3: TGTGCCAGCAGTTACTCATTCAGGGCTTACGAGCAGTACTTC. This encodes CASSYSFRAYEQYF.

CDR3 bases: TGTGCCAGCAGCTTAATGGCCAGGGATGGCTACACCTTC. This translates into CASSLMARDGYTF. The chain carries TRBV7-9 and TRBJ1-2; TRBD1 might be the D (5 bases). V lost 2 bases to trimming and J lost 6 bases, with 10 bases between them. CDR3 size: 13 residues. Germline V gene sequence: CDR1 SEHNR, CDR2 FQNEAQ (reference sequence). The full variable domain, its missing parts supplied by reference TRBV7-9 and TRBJ1-2, is DTGVSQNPRHKITKRGQNVTFRCDPISEHNRLYWYRQTLGQGPEFLTYFQNEAQLEKSRLLSDRFSAERPKGSFSTLEIQRTEQGDSAMYLCASSLMARDGYTFGSGTRLTVV.

This sequence joins TRBV10-1 and TRBJ1-5; D is unclear. The CDR3 is 14 residues long. Between the trimmed V and J ends, which lost 8 bases and 0 bases, there was a span of 11 bases. The germline gives CDR1 WNHNN, CDR2 SYGVQD (reference sequence). The chain's CDR3 is CASLDTYSNQPQHF. CDR3 bases: TGCGCCAGCTTAGACACTTATAGCAATCAGCCCCAGCATTTT.

This rearrangement joins TRBV11-1 to TRBJ2-3, with 9 nucleotides matching TRBD2. V was pared by 1 base and J by 0 bases, with 2 bases of the junction left unmatched. Germline values: CDR1 SGHAT, CDR2 FQDESV (reference sequence). This CDR3 is built from 16 residues. Here the CDR3 reads CASSLGSGGSTDTQYF. CDR3 bases: TGTGCCAGCAGCTTAGGTAGCGGGGGTAGCACAGATACGCAGTATTTT.

V and J are TRBV27 and TRBJ2-7; 8 nucleotides align to TRBD2. V trimming: 7 bases; J trimming: 0 bases; junction bases outside the gene matches: 5. Germline V gene data show CDR1 as MNHEY and CDR2 as SMNVEV (reference sequence). The CDR3 is 14 amino acids. The chain's CDR3 is CASTRGGGSYEQYF. CDR3 sequence (DNA): TGTGCCAGCACCCGGGGGGGCGGCTCCTACGAGCAGTACTTC.